This record concerns one T cell receptor (beta chain) sequence. Its antigen is undetermined. Looked up from germline, CDR1 is MDHEN and CDR2 is SYDVKM. The V segment lost 4 bases and the J segment 4 bases; nucleotides outside the gene matches: 7. This CDR3 has 15 residues. The data were obtained in a study of CD8 T cells in ankylosing spondylitis. Whole-study results and caveats: The authors found the disease-linked clones to be CD8+ and relatively rare in peripheral blood. Before this, some motif variants had been reported in reactive arthritis synovial fluid and blood. What seemed typical of ankylosing spondylitis blood was a TCR beta motif built from roughly 8 highly homologous variants.

For TCR beta, libraries came from quantitative 5'-RACE with molecular barcodes. Via MiXCR, TCRdb re-called the 5' RACE reads, giving one row per CDR3 protein. In the table there are over 700,000 distinct CDR3 sequences, around 17% of which are singletons. The V call is TRBV28, the J call TRBJ2-7; 10 nucleotides line up with TRBD1. This sequence was found in a male donor with ankylosing spondylitis. The sequencing sample was made of blood, either unsorted or a sorted T cell fraction (not recorded which). Here the CDR3 DNA reads TGTGCCAGCAGTTCGACAGGGGGCAGAAGGTACGAGCAGTACTTC. Amino acids: CASSSTGGRRYEQYF. Full variable domain (rest looked up from reference TRBV28 and TRBJ2-7): DVKVTQSSRYLVKRTGEKVFLECVQDMDHENMFWYRQDPGLGLRLIYFSYDVKMKEKGDIPEGYSVSREKKERFSLILESASTNQTSMYLCASSSTGGRRYEQYFGPGTRLTVT.